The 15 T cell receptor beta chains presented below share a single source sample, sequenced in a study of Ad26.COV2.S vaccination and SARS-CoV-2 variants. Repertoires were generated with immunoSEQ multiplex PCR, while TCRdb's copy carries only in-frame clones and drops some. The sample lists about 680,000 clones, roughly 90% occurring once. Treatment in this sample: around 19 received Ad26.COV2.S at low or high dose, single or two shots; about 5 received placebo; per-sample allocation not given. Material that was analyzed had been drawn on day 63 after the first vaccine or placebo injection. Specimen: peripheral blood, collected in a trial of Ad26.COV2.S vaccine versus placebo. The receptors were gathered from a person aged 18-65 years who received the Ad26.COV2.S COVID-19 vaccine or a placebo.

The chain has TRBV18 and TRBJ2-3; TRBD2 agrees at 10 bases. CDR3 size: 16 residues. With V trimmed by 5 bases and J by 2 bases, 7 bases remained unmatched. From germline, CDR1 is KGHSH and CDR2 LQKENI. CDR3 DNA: TGTGCCAGCTCATTAATAGCGGGGGGAATCACAGATACGCAGTATTTT. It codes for CASSLIAGGITDTQYF.

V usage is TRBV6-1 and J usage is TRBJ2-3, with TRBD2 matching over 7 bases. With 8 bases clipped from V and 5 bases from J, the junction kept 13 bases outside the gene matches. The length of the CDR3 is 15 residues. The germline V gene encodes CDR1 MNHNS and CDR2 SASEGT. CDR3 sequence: CASVPLGGRGDTQYF. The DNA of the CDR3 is TGTGCCAGCGTCCCCCTTGGGGGGAGGGGAGATACGCAGTATTTT.

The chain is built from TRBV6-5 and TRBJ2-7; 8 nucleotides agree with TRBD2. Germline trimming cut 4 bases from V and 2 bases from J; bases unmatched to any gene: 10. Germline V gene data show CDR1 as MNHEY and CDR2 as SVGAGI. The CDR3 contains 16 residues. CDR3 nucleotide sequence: TGTGCCAGCAGTTCCACCAGCGGGAGTCGTACCTACGAGCAGTACTTC. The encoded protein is CASSSTSGSRTYEQYF.

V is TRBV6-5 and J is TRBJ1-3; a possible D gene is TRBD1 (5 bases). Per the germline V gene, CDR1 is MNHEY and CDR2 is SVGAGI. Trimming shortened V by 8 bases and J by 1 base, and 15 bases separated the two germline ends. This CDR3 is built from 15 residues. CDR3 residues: CASRRDAFSGNTIYF. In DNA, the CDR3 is TGTGCCAGCCGCAGGGACGCCTTTTCTGGAAACACCATATATTTT.

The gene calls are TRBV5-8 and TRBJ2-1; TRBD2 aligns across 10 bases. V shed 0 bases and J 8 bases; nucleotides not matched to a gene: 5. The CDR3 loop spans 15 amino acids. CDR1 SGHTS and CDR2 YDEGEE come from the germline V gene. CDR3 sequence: CASSLGASGSYEQFF. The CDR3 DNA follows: TGTGCCAGCAGCTTGGGGGCTAGCGGGAGTTATGAGCAGTTCTTC.

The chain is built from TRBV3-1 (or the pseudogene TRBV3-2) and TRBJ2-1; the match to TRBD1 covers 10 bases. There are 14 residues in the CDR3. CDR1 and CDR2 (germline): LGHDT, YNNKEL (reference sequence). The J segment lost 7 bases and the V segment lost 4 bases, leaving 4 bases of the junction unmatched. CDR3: CASSPGQGVNEQFF. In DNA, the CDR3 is TGTGCCAGCAGCCCCGGACAGGGGGTAAATGAGCAGTTCTTC.

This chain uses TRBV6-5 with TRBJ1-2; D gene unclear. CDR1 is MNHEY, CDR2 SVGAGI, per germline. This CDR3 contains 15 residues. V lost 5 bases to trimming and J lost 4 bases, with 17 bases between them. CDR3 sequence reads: CASSTLAGGSYGYTF. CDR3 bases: TGTGCCAGCAGTACCCTTGCAGGCGGGAGCTATGGCTACACCTTC.

The DNA for the CDR3 is TGCGCCAGCAGCCAAGATTTTGCGGCGGCGAGGGAGACCGGGGAGCTGTTTTTT. Translation gives CASSQDFAAARETGELFF. The chain is built from TRBV4-3 and TRBJ2-2; D perhaps matches TRBD2 (5 bases). The CDR3 runs 18 residues. V lost 0 bases and J lost 5, with 19 bases in between. Germline V gene sequence: CDR1 LGHNA, CDR2 YSLEER.

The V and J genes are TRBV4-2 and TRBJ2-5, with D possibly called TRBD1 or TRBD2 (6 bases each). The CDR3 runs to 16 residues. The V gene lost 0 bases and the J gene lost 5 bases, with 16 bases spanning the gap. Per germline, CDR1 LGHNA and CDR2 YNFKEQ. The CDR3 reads CASSQEEGEERETQYF. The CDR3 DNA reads TGTGCCAGCAGCCAAGAGGAGGGGGAGGAGAGGGAGACCCAGTACTTC.

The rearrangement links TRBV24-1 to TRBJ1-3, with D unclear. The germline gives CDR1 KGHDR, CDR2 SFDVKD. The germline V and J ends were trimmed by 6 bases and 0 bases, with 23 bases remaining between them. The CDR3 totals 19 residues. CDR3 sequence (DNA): TGTGCCACCAGTCGCGCCGCGAGGGATGAGCGGACCTCTGGAAACACCATATATTTT. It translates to CATSRAARDERTSGNTIYF.

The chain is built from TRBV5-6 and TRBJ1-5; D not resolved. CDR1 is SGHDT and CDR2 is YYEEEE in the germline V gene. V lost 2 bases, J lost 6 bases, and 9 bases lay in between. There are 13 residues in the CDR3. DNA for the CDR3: TGTGCCAGCAGCTTAGAAAGGGCTCAGCCCCAGCATTTT. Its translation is CASSLERAQPQHF.

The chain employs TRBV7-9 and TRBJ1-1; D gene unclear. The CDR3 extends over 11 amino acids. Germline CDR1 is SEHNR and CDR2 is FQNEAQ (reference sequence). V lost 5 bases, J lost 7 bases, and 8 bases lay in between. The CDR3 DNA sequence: TGTGCCAGCAGCGCCAATCTTGAAGCTTTCTTT. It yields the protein CASSANLEAFF.

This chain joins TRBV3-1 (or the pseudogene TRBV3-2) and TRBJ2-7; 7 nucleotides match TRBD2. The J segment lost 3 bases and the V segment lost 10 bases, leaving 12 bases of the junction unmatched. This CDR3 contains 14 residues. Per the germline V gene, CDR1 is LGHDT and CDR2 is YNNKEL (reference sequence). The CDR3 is CATGGGLGSYEQYF. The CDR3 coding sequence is TGTGCCACTGGGGGGGGACTCGGAAGCTACGAGCAGTACTTC.

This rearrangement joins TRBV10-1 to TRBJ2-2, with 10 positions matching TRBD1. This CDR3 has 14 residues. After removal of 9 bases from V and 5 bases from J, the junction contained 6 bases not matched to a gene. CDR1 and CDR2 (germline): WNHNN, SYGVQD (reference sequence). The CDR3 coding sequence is TGCGCCAGAATGGGACAGGGGAGGACCGGGGAGCTGTTTTTT. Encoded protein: CARMGQGRTGELFF.

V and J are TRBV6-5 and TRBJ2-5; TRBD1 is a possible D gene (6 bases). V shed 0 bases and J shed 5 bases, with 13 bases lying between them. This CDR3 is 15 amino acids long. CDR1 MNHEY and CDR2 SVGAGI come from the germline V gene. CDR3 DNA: TGTGCCAGCAGTTACTCGGACAGAGGCCGGGAGACCCAGTACTTC. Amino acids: CASSYSDRGRETQYF.